Presented here are 10 T cell receptor beta chains from one specimen sequenced in a study of tissue T cells after allogeneic stem cell transplantation. Sequenced by immunoSEQ multiplex PCR; TCRdb stores in-frame clones only, minus some. The profile shows some 4,200 clones, over 45% of them singletons. Time point denoted: mouse harvest day 7 after allogeneic transplant. The graft held 10^6 splenic CD5+ T cells and 10^7 T-cell-depleted bone marrow cells. Material: spleen. All receptors derive from a female BALB/c mouse given C57BL/6 T cells with graft-versus-host disease after an allogeneic hematopoietic cell transplant.

As to this clone: Germline and genes: mouse. The observed sequence ends 1 residue before the CDR3 terminus, with the missing tail filled in from the germline J gene. The chain is built from TRBV23 and TRBJ2-5; the table names TRBD1, a call not compared with the DNA. CDR3 size: 14 residues. Germline assignment: CDR1 KGHTA and CDR2 FQNQQP. CDR3 DNA, as far as it was read: TGCTCCAGCAGTCCGACAGGGGGTCTTGACACCCAGTAC. It codes for CSSSPTGGLDTQY. The whole CDR3 sequence reads CSSSPTGGLDTQYF.

Comments on this clone: Gene names and germline refer to mouse. The read gets to within 1 residue of the CDR3 end, and the germline J gene fills in the rest. V and J are TRBV17 and TRBJ1-3; 7 bases match TRBD1. Germline trimming cut 3 bases from V and 4 bases from J; bases unmatched to any gene: 0. This CDR3 has 13 amino acids. CDR1 and CDR2 (germline): MNHDT, YYDKIL. The CDR3 sequence is CASSRDRGNTLYF. The covered CDR3 bases are TGTGCTAGCAGTAGGGACAGGGGAAATACGCTCTAT.

Details on this clone: Gene and germline names: mouse. The CDR3 end lies 1 residue beyond the end of the read and is filled in from the germline J gene. The rearrangement uses TRBV31 and TRBJ1-6, with D possibly TRBD1 on 6 matching bases. TRBJ1-6 is an ORF for which the function is uncertain. The CDR3 loop spans 14 amino acids. Germline V gene data show CDR1 as GKSSPN and CDR2 as SITVG. V shed 2 bases and J shed 4 bases, with 9 bases lying between them. The covered CDR3 bases are TGTGCCTGGAGTGCTGGACAGTATAATTCGCCCCTCTAC. This codes for CAWSAGQYNSPLY. The whole CDR3 sequence reads CAWSAGQYNSPLYF.

This clone was picked up a small number of times. The genes are named according to mouse. The observed sequence ends 1 residue before the CDR3 terminus, with the missing tail filled in from the germline J gene. The sample holds other DNA sequences that translate to the same CDR3. The V call is TRBV26, the J call TRBJ2-7, with 8 bases aligning to TRBD1. Germline CDR1 and CDR2: KGHPV and FQNQEV (reference sequence). The CDR3 is made up of 13 amino acids. With V trimmed by 2 bases and J by 3 bases, 0 bases remained unmatched. Incomplete CDR3 DNA: TGTGCCAGCAGTCTGGACAGGGGCTATGAACAGTAC. Translation gives CASSLDRGYEQY. The full-length CDR3 reads as CASSLDRGYEQYF.

Details on this clone: Gene labels here are mouse ones. The read ends 1 residue early relative to the CDR3; the germline J gene fills the gap. V is TRBV23 and J is TRBJ2-4; TRBD2 is the table's D call, not checked against the DNA. The V gene's germline CDR1 is KGHTA and CDR2 FQNQQP. The CDR3 runs to 16 residues. CDR3 amino acids: CSSSQRLGGSQNTLYF. Partial CDR3 DNA: TGCTCCAGCAGTCAAAGACTGGGGGGAAGTCAAAACACCTTGTAC.

With regard to this clone: Gene names are the mouse ones. The CDR3 is cut off 1 residue early in the read; its end comes from the germline J gene. The rearrangement joins TRBV13-3 to TRBJ1-3; the D is unclear. Deletions cut 3 bases from V and 0 bases from J, with 7 bases between. The CDR3 covers 14 residues. Germline CDR1 and CDR2: NNHDY and SYVADS. CDR3 in amino acids: CASSGENSGNTLYF. The sequenced CDR3 bases are TGTGCCAGCAGTGGGGAAAATTCTGGAAATACGCTCTAT.

Notes on this clone: Each gene name is a mouse one. Read coverage stops 1 residue before the CDR3 terminus; the germline J gene supplies the remainder. The chain recombines TRBV13-1 with TRBJ1-1; D might be TRBD1 (5 bases). CDR1 and CDR2 from the germline V gene are NSHNY and SYGAGN. The V end lost 3 bases, the J end lost 0 bases, and 6 bases lay between the germline ends. The length of the CDR3 is 13 residues. The CDR3 protein is CASSGGTNTEVFF. The CDR3 bases that were read are TGTGCCAGCAGTGGGGGGACAAACACAGAAGTCTTC.

About this clone itself: The junction does not match germline at one end; this may be a read error. Here the gene names and germline are mouse. The CDR3 end lies 1 residue beyond the end of the read and is filled in from the germline J gene. The chain carries TRBV17 and TRBJ2-5; D gene unclear. CDR3 length: 15 amino acids. Germline V gives CDR1 MNHDT, CDR2 YYDKIL. The CDR3 here is CASSRDGINQGTQYF. CDR3 bases read: TGTGCTAGCAGTAGAGATGGGATTAACCAAGGCACCCAGTAC.

A remark on this clone: Gene and germline names: mouse. The read terminates 1 residue before the CDR3 end, so the remaining end is supplied by the germline J gene. The rearrangement joins TRBV29 to TRBJ2-4; 8 bases map to TRBD2. The CDR3 contains 14 residues. Germline loops: CDR1 MSHET, CDR2 SYDVDS. After removal of 5 bases from V and 3 bases from J, the junction contained 4 bases not matched to a gene. The CDR3 sequence is CASSLLGGQNTLYF. Incomplete CDR3 DNA: TGTGCTAGCAGTCTCCTGGGGGGACAAAACACCTTGTAC.

Notes on this clone: Genes and germline come from the mouse. Coverage ceases 1 residue before the CDR3 finishes, and the germline J gene fills in the end. The chain combines TRBV19 with TRBJ2-1; D uncertain. Germline V gene sequence: CDR1 FNHDT, CDR2 SITEND (reference sequence). The CDR3 is 12 amino acids. V gave up 5 bases and J gave up 2 bases, with 5 bases separating them. The CDR3 bases that were read are TGTGCCAGCAGCCGGGACTATGCTGAGCAGTTC. It codes for CASSRDYAEQF. The full CDR3 protein reads CASSRDYAEQFF.